This TCR beta chain was sequenced for a study of T cell responses to AZD1222 COVID-19 vaccine. Study context: Pooling was applied to second doses at about 4 or about 12 weeks.

As regards this clone: As yet, its antigen is unknown. The same CDR3 arises from other DNA sequences in this sample as well.

The CDR3 runs 15 residues. Germline CDR1 MRHNA, CDR2 SNTAGT. The V and J ends lost 0 bases and 0 bases respectively, with 3 bases between them. Sequenced by immunoSEQ multiplex PCR; TCRdb stores in-frame clones only, minus some. The table shows some 110,000 clones, with roughly nine tenths occurring only once. Study observations and caveats: Spike-spanning, vaccine-associated CD4 TCRs were dominant at 160-218 and 743-854. White British people made up most donors, females outnumbered males, and clonal diversity was possibly underestimated. Repertoire sampling occurred only after the peak T cell response.

The sequence came from an adult in good health. Sequenced here: peripheral blood, sampled on day 0 of AZD1222 vaccination. The chain couples TRBV6-4 to TRBJ2-6; the D is unclear. This CDR3 is CASSDSGSGANVLTF. Written as DNA, the CDR3 is TGTGCCAGCAGTGACTCGGGCTCTGGGGCCAACGTCCTGACTTTC.